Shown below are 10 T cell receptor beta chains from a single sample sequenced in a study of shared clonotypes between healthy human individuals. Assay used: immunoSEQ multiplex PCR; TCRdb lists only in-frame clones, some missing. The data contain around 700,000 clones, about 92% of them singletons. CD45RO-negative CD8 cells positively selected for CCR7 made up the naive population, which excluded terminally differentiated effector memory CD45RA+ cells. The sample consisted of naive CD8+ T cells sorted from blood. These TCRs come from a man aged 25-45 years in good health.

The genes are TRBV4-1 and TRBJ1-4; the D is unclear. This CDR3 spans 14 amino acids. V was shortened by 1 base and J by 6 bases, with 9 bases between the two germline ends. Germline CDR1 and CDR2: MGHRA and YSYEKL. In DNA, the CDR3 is TGCGCCAGCAGCCAAGTCGCAGCGGATGAAAAACTGTTTTTT. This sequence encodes CASSQVAADEKLFF.

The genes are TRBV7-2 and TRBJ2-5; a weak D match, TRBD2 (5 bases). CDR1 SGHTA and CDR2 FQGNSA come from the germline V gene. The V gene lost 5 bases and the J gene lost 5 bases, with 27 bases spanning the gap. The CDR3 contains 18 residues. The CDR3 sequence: CASSLPHRPGTFRETQYF. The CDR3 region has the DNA TGTGCCAGCAGCCTACCCCACCGACCGGGAACGTTTAGGGAGACCCAGTACTTC.

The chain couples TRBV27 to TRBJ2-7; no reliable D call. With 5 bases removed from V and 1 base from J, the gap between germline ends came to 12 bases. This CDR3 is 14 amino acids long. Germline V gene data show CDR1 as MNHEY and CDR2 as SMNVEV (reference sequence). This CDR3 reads CASSRGSTSYEQYF. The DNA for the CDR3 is TGTGCCAGCAGTCGCGGCTCAACATCCTACGAGCAGTACTTC.

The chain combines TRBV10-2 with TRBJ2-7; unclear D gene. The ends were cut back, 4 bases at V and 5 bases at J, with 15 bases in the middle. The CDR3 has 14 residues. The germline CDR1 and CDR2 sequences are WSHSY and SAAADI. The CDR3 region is CASSATSPGDEQYF. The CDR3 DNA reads TGCGCCAGCAGTGCGACGAGCCCCGGCGACGAGCAGTACTTC.

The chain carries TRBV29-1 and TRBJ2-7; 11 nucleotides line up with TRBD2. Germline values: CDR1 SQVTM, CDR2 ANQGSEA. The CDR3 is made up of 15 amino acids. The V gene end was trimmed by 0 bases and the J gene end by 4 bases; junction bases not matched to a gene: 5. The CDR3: CSVEDSLAGGYEQYF. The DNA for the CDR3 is TGCAGCGTTGAAGATTCCCTAGCGGGAGGTTACGAGCAGTACTTC.

CDR3: CSVEGGEVYNEQFF. The CDR3 nucleotides read TGCAGCGTTGAAGGGGGAGAGGTCTACAATGAGCAGTTCTTC. The genes are TRBV29-1 and TRBJ2-1; tentatively, D is TRBD2 (5 bases). The CDR3 spans 14 residues. The germline V and J ends were trimmed by 1 base and 3 bases, with 10 bases remaining between them. Germline assignment: CDR1 SQVTM and CDR2 ANQGSEA.

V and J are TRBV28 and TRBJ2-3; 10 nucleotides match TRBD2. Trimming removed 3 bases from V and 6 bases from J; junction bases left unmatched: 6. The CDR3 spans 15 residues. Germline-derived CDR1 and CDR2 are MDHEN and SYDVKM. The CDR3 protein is CASSLTSGSEDTQYF. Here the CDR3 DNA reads TGTGCCAGCAGTTTGACTAGCGGGTCAGAGGATACGCAGTATTTT.

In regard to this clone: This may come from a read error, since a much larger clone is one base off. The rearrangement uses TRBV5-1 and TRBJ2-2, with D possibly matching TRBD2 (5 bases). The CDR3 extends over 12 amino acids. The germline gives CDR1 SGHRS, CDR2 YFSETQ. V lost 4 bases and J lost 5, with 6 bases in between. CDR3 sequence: CASSRGTGELFF. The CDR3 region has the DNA TGCGCCAGCAGCCGGGGTACCGGGGAGCTGTTTTTT.

For the CDR3, the DNA is TGCGCCAGCGTGGACCGGGCTAGCGGACTATACAATGAGCAGTTCTTC. It yields the protein CASVDRASGLYNEQFF. The chain recombines TRBV10-2 with TRBJ2-1; 7 bases match TRBD2. Per the germline V gene, CDR1 is WSHSY and CDR2 is SAAADI. CDR3 size: 16 residues. With 8 bases clipped from V and 4 bases from J, the junction kept 14 bases outside the gene matches.

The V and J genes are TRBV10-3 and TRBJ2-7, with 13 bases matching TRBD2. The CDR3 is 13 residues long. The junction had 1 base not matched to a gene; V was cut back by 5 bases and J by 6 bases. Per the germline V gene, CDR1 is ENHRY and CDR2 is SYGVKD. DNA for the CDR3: TGTGCCATCAGTTGGACTAGCGGGAGCGAGCAGTACTTC. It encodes CAISWTSGSEQYF.